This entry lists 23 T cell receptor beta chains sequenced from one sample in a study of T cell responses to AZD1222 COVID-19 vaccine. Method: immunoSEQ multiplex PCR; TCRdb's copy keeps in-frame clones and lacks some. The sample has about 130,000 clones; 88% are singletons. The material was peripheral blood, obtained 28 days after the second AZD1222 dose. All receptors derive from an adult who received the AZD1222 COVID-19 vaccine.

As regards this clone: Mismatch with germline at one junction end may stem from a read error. The chain's CDR3 is CASSPVRGDNTEAFF. The CDR3 DNA reads TGTGCTAGCAGCCCGGTCAGGGGGGACAACACTGAAGCTTTCTTT. The V and J genes are TRBV7-7 and TRBJ1-1, with 7 bases aligning to TRBD1. Germline V gene data show CDR1 as SSHAT and CDR2 as FNYEAQ (reference sequence). The CDR3 extends over 15 amino acids. Supplemented by reference TRBV7-7 and TRBJ1-1, the full variable domain reads GAGVSQSPRYKVTKRGQDVTLRCDPISSHATLYWYQQALGQGPEFLTYFNYEAQPDKSGLPSDRFSAERPEGSISTLTIQRTEQRDSAMYRCASSPVRGDNTEAFFGQGTRLTVV.

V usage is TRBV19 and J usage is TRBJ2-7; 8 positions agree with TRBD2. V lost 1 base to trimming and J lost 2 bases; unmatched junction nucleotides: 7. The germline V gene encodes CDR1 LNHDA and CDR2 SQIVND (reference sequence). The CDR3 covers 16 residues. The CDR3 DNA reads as TGTGCCAGTAGTATAGTGGCGGGGGGACTCGCCTACGAGCAGTACTTC. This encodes CASSIVAGGLAYEQYF.

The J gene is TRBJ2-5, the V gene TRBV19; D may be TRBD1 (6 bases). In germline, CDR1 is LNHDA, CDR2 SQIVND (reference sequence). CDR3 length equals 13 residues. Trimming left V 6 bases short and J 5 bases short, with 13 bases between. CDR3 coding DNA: TGTGCCAGTAGCGCACAGGGTCTCGAGACCCAGTACTTC. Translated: CASSAQGLETQYF.

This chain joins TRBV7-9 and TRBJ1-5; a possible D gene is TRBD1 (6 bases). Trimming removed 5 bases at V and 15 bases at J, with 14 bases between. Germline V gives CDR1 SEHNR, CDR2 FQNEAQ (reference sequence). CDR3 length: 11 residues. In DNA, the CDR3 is TGTGCCAGCAGCAAACGACAGGCTACGCATTTT. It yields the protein CASSKRQATHF.

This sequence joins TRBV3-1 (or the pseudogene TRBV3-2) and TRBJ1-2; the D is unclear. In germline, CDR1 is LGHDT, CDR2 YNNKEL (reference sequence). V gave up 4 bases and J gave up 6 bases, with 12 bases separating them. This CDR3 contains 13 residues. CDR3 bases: TGTGCCAGCAGCCGACCGGACGGGAATGGCTACACCTTC. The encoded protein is CASSRPDGNGYTF.

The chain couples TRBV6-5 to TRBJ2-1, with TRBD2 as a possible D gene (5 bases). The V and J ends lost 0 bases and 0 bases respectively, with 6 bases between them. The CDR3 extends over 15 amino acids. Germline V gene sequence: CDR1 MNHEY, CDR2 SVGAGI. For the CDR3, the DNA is TGTGCCAGCAGTTACTCTCGGGACTCCTACAATGAGCAGTTCTTC. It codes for CASSYSRDSYNEQFF.

CDR3 protein: CASSLRWDTEAFF. CDR3 DNA: TGTGCCAGCAGCTTAAGGTGGGACACTGAAGCTTTCTTT. The genes are TRBV7-3 and TRBJ1-1; D call uncertain. V was shortened by 1 base and J by 3 bases, with 6 bases between the two germline ends. Germline loops: CDR1 SGHTA, CDR2 FQGTGA. CDR3 size: 13 residues.

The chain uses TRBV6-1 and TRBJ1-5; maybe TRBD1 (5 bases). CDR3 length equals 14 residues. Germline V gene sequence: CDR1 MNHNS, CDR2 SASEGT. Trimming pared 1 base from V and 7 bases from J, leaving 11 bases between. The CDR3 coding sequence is TGTGCCAGCAGTGAAGGGGGGGATTCGCAGCCCCAGCATTTT. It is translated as CASSEGGDSQPQHF.

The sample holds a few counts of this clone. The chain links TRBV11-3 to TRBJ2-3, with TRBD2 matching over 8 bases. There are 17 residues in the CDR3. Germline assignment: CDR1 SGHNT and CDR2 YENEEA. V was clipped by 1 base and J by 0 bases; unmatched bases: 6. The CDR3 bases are TGTGCCAGCAGCTTAGGGACTAGCTCGGGGAGCACAGATACGCAGTATTTT. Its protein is CASSLGTSSGSTDTQYF.

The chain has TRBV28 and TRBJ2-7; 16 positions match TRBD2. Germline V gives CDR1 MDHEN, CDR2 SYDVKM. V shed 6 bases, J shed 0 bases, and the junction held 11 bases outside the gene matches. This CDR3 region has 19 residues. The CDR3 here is CASSGSGLAGGESSYEQYF. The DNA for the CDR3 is TGTGCCAGCAGCGGGTCGGGACTAGCGGGAGGGGAGAGCTCCTACGAGCAGTACTTC.

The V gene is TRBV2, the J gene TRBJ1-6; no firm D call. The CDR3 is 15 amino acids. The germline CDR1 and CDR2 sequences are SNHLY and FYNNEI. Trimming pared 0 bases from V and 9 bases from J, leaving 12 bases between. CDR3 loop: CASSEALTTISPLHF. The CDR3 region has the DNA TGTGCCAGCAGTGAAGCGCTCACAACGATTTCACCCCTCCACTTT.

Written as DNA, the CDR3 is TGCGCCAGCGGACAGGGGGCGGATACGAATACGCAGTATTTT. It specifies CASGQGADTNTQYF. The V call is TRBV5-1, the J call TRBJ2-3; TRBD1 aligns across 11 bases. Germline V lookup: CDR1 SGHRS, CDR2 YFSETQ. Unmatched junction bases numbered 8, after V lost 7 bases and J lost 7 bases. The CDR3 length is 14 residues. The entire variable domain, with the rest obtained from reference TRBV5-1 and TRBJ2-3, is as follows: KAGVTQTPRYLIKTRGQQVTLSCSPISGHRSVSWYQQTPGQGLQFLFEYFSETQRNKGNFPGRFSGRQFSNSRSEMNVSTLELGDSALYLCASGQGADTNTQYFGPGTRLTVL.

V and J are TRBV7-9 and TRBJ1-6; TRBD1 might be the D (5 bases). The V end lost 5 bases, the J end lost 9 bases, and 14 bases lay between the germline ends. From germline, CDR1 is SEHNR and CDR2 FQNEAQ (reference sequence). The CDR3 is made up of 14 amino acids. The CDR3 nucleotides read TGTGCCAGCAGCCGTTGGGGGGAGGGTTCACCCCTCCACTTT. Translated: CASSRWGEGSPLHF.

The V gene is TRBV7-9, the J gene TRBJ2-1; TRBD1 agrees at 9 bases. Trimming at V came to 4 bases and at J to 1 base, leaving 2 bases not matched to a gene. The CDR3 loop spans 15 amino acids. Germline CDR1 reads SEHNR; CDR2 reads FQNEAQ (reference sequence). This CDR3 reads CASSSTGGSYNEQFF. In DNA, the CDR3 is TGTGCCAGCAGCTCGACAGGGGGATCCTACAATGAGCAGTTCTTC.

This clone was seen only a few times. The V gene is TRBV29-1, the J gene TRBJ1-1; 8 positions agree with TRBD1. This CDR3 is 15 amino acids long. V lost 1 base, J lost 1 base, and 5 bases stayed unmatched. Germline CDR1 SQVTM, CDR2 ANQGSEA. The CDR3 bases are TGCAGCGTTGAAGGTGAGACAGGGGCGAACACTGAAGCTTTCTTT. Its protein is CSVEGETGANTEAFF.

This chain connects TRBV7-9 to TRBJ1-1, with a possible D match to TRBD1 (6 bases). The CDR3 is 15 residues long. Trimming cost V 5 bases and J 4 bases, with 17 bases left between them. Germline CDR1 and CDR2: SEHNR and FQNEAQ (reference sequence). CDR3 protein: CASSPRRGLGTEAFF. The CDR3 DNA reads TGTGCCAGCAGCCCACGCAGGGGATTGGGCACTGAAGCTTTCTTT.

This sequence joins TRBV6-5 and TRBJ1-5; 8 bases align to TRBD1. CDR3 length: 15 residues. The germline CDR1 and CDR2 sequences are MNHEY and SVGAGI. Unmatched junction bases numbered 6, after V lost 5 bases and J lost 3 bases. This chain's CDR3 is CASSTSGGVNQPQHF. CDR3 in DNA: TGTGCCAGCAGTACCTCAGGGGGCGTCAATCAGCCCCAGCATTTT.

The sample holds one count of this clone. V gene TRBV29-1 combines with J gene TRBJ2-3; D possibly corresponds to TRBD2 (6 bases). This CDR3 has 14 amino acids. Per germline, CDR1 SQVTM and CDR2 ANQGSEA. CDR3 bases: TGCAGTGGATCCGGGACTCCCCAATACGGTACGCAGTATTTT. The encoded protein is CSGSGTPQYGTQYF.

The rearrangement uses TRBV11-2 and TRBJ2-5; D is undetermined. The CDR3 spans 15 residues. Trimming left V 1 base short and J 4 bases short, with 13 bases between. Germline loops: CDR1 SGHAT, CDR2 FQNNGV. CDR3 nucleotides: TGTGCCAGCAGCTTAGGCCCGATGGGCACAGAGACCCAGTACTTC. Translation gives CASSLGPMGTETQYF. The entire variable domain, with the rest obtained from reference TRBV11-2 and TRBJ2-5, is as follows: EAGVAQSPRYKIIEKRQSVAFWCNPISGHATLYWYQQILGQGPKLLIQFQNNGVVDDSQLPKDRFSAERLKGVDSTLKIQPAKLEDSAVYLCASSLGPMGTETQYFGPGTRLLVL.

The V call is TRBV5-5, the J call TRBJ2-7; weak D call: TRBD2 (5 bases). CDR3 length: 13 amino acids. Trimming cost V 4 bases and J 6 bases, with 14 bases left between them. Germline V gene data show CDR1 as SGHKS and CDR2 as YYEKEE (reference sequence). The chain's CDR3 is CASSLSGYLEQYF. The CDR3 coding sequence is TGTGCCAGCAGCCTCTCGGGGTATCTCGAGCAGTACTTC.

CDR3 sequence reads: CASRTGGRRDGYTF. In DNA, the CDR3 is TGTGCCAGCAGGACAGGGGGCCGAAGGGATGGCTACACCTTC. The V gene is TRBV6-5, the J gene TRBJ1-2, with 10 bases fitting TRBD1. Germline V lookup: CDR1 MNHEY, CDR2 SVGAGI. The CDR3 covers 14 residues. V gave up 6 bases and J gave up 6 bases; unmatched junction bases: 7.

The CDR3 loop is CASTSRQGATNEKLFF. As DNA, the CDR3 is TGTGCCAGTACCTCTCGCCAGGGGGCAACTAATGAAAAACTGTTTTTT. V and J are TRBV19 and TRBJ1-4; 7 positions match TRBD1. Unmatched junction bases numbered 8, after V lost 7 bases and J lost 0 bases. The CDR3 contains 16 residues. The germline gives CDR1 LNHDA, CDR2 SQIVND (reference sequence).

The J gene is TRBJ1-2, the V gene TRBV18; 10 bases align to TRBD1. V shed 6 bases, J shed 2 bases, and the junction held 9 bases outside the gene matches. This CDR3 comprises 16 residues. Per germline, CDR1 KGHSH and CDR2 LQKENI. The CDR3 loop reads CASSPGTGVPNYGYTF. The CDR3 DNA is TGTGCCAGCTCCCCCGGGACAGGGGTGCCCAACTATGGCTACACCTTC.